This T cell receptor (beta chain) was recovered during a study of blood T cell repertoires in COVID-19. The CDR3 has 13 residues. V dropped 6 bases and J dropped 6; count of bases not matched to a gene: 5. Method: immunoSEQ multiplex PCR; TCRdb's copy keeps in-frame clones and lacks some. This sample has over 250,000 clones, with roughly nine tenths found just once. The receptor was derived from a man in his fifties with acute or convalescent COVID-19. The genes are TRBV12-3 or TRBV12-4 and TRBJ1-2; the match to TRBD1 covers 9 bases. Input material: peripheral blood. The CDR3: CASRGDRAHGYTF. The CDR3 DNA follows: TGTGCCAGCAGGGGGGACAGGGCCCATGGCTACACCTTC.